The 29 T cell receptor beta chains in this list originate from one sample, sequenced in a study of T cells in Graves' hyperthyroidism and ophthalmopathy. RNA transcripts served as the template for amplifying TCR beta CDR3 regions. The TCR CDR3 was amplified in a first-round RT-PCR using the HTBI primer set. TCRdb re-called the multiplex PCR reads through MiXCR, storing one row per CDR3 protein. The data hold 610,000 or so distinct CDR3 sequences, with about 43% observed a single time. Sequenced: peripheral blood or thyroid tissue (not recorded which). The receptors were gathered from a young woman with Graves' hyperthyroidism.

Written as DNA, the CDR3 is TGCAGCGTAGCAGATCTTCAGGATGGCTACACCTTC. Protein sequence: CSVADLQDGYTF. The chain uses TRBV29-1 and TRBJ1-2; D ambiguous. The CDR3 has 12 residues. Germline CDR1 reads SQVTM; CDR2 reads ANQGSEA. With 6 bases removed from V and 6 bases from J, the gap between germline ends came to 14 bases.

This clonotype came up a few times. The chain is built from TRBV20-1 and TRBJ2-2, with 11 positions matching TRBD2. The length of the CDR3 is 13 residues. Losses at the gene ends were 5 bases for V and 8 bases for J; bases not matched to a gene: 4. CDR1 DFQATT and CDR2 SNEGSKA come from the germline V gene (reference sequence). CDR3 nucleotides: TGCAGTGCTCGCGCTAGCGGGAGGGGGGAGCTGTTTTTT. This gives the protein CSARASGRGELFF.

The genes are TRBV7-9 and TRBJ1-4; D not resolved. V was shortened by 1 base and J by 3 bases, with 18 bases between the two germline ends. Per germline, CDR1 SEHNR and CDR2 FQNEAQ (reference sequence). This CDR3 region has 18 residues. CDR3 sequence reads: CASSLGIGYRSANEKLFF. CDR3 DNA sequence: TGTGCCAGCAGCTTAGGTATCGGCTATCGAAGTGCTAATGAAAAACTGTTTTTT.

In this sample, this clonotype turned up a few times. The chain combines TRBV24-1 with TRBJ2-1; 7 nucleotides line up with TRBD2. Germline CDR1 KGHDR, CDR2 SFDVKD. V gave up 4 bases and J gave up 9 bases; unmatched junction bases: 2. The CDR3 length is 12 residues. CDR3 loop: CATSEWEGEQFF. CDR3 sequence (DNA): TGTGCCACCAGTGAATGGGAGGGTGAGCAGTTCTTC.

This sequence joins TRBV29-1 and TRBJ2-7, with TRBD1 as a possible D gene (5 bases). The CDR3 is 11 amino acids. CDR1 is SQVTM, CDR2 ANQGSEA, per germline. Trimming cost V 0 bases and J 7 bases, with 7 bases left between them. CDR3 sequence (DNA): TGCAGCGTTGAAGAGGGGCGGGAGCAGTACTTC. This sequence encodes CSVEEGREQYF.

This clonotype was seen a few times. This chain links TRBV20-1 with TRBJ1-2; TRBD1 matches at 7 bases. The germline CDR1 and CDR2 sequences are DFQATT and SNEGSKA (reference sequence). CDR3 length equals 13 residues. V lost 6 bases and J lost 2; bases outside the gene matches: 6. CDR3 nucleotides: TGCAGTGCCCCGGGACAGATGAACTATGGCTACACCTTC. This gives the protein CSAPGQMNYGYTF.

This clonotype was observed many times. This chain uses TRBV3-1 with TRBJ1-3; D call uncertain. The CDR3 has 13 residues. The germline gives CDR1 LGHDT, CDR2 YNNKEL (reference sequence). V was cut by 6 bases and J by 4 bases, with 10 bases left in between. DNA of the CDR3: TGTGCCAGCAGTCTTACGGACGGAAACACCATATATTTT. Its protein product is CASSLTDGNTIYF.

This clonotype was detected ten times or more. The gene calls are TRBV29-1 and TRBJ1-1; TRBD1 matches 7 bases. Germline V gene lookup returns CDR1 SQVTM and CDR2 ANQGSEA. This CDR3 is 11 amino acids long. The V and J ends lost 6 bases and 3 bases, in that order; junction bases with no gene match: 1. CDR3 in amino acids: CSVTGYTEAFF. The CDR3 DNA reads TGCAGCGTGACAGGGTACACTGAAGCTTTCTTT.

This clonotype has a count of ten or more. V is TRBV20-1 and J is TRBJ2-7; 9 positions agree with TRBD2. The CDR3 is 15 residues long. Germline V gives CDR1 DFQATT, CDR2 SNEGSKA (reference sequence). V shed 3 bases and J 1 base; nucleotides not matched to a gene: 7. CDR3 sequence: CSASEGLATSYEQYF. CDR3 bases: TGCAGTGCTAGTGAAGGACTAGCGACTTCCTACGAGCAGTACTTC.

The V and J genes are TRBV7-9 and TRBJ2-1, with 8 bases fitting TRBD2. Unmatched junction bases numbered 6, after V lost 5 bases and J lost 6 bases. This CDR3 comprises 14 residues. The germline CDR1 and CDR2 sequences are SEHNR and FQNEAQ (reference sequence). CDR3 nucleotides: TGTGCCAGCAGCCAACGACTAGCGCCCAATGAGCAGTTCTTC. Translation: CASSQRLAPNEQFF.

This clonotype has just a few counts. The rearrangement uses TRBV28 and TRBJ1-1; no clear D gene. The V gene lost 2 bases and the J gene lost 0 bases, with 16 bases spanning the gap. The germline V gene encodes CDR1 MDHEN and CDR2 SYDVKM. The CDR3 runs to 17 residues. CDR3 residues: CASSLPGQLRVNTEAFF. The CDR3, as DNA: TGTGCCAGCAGTTTACCCGGGCAACTTAGGGTGAACACTGAAGCTTTCTTT. The full variable domain, in which reference TRBV28 and TRBJ1-1 provide the parts outside the CDR3, is DVKVTQSSRYLVKRTGEKVFLECVQDMDHENMFWYRQDPGLGLRLIYFSYDVKMKEKGDIPEGYSVSREKKERFSLILESASTNQTSMYLCASSLPGQLRVNTEAFFGQGTRLTVV.

This chain connects TRBV3-1 to TRBJ1-2; tentative D call: TRBD1 (5 bases). CDR1 is LGHDT, CDR2 YNNKEL, per germline (reference sequence). CDR3 length equals 16 residues. V lost 1 base and J lost 4, with 16 bases in between. The DNA of the CDR3 is TGTGCCAGCAGCCAAGCGGGTAAGGGGCCTGCCTATGGCTACACCTTC. This codes for CASSQAGKGPAYGYTF.

This clonotype was seen repeatedly, ten times or more. This rearrangement joins TRBV2 to TRBJ2-7, with 9 bases identical to TRBD1. V shed 4 bases, J shed 3 bases, and the junction held 4 bases outside the gene matches. CDR3 length: 14 residues. Germline values: CDR1 SNHLY, CDR2 FYNNEI. The CDR3 is CASSVGTGFYEQYF. The CDR3 DNA sequence: TGTGCCAGCAGTGTTGGGACAGGGTTCTACGAGCAGTACTTC.

The J gene is TRBJ1-6, the V gene TRBV19; 9 bases are shared with TRBD1. Germline CDR1 reads LNHDA; CDR2 reads SQIVND (reference sequence). Trimming cost V 9 bases and J 9 bases; bases outside gene matches: 9. The CDR3 contains 14 residues. CDR3 nucleotide sequence: TGTGCCAGCAGCCGGGACAGGGACAGTTCACCCCTCCACTTT. Encoded protein: CASSRDRDSSPLHF.

The V call is TRBV15, the J call TRBJ1-2; the match to TRBD1 covers 11 bases. The CDR3 is made up of 14 amino acids. Germline CDR1 LNHNV, CDR2 YYDKDF (reference sequence). V shed 2 bases and J 7 bases; nucleotides not matched to a gene: 3. CDR3: CATSRYGQGAGYTF. The CDR3 DNA follows: TGTGCCACCAGCAGATATGGACAGGGGGCTGGCTACACCTTC.

The genes are TRBV7-2 and TRBJ1-3, with 8 bases that match TRBD1. The length of the CDR3 is 16 residues. Germline V gene data show CDR1 as SGHTA and CDR2 as FQGNSA. Losses at the gene ends were 4 bases for V and 4 bases for J; bases not matched to a gene: 9. The CDR3 spells CASSSIPGGAGNTIYF. The CDR3 coding sequence is TGTGCCAGCAGCTCAATCCCAGGGGGCGCCGGAAACACCATATATTTT.

This clonotype was recorded at least ten times. The rearrangement links TRBV29-1 to TRBJ1-1, with 11 bases aligning to TRBD1. CDR3 length: 17 amino acids. From germline, CDR1 is SQVTM and CDR2 ANQGSEA. V shed 6 bases and J 5 bases; nucleotides not matched to a gene: 17. CDR3 sequence: CSVPESWTGGGWTEAFF. The CDR3 nucleotides read TGCAGCGTCCCAGAAAGTTGGACAGGGGGCGGTTGGACTGAAGCTTTCTTT.

The rearrangement joins TRBV7-2 to TRBJ2-7; D uncertain. Trimming removed 11 bases at V and 4 bases at J, with 15 bases between. This CDR3 is 12 amino acids long. Looked up from germline, CDR1 is SGHTA and CDR2 is FQGNSA. CDR3 in DNA: TGTGCCCTCCTAGGTACCCTTTACGAGCAGTACTTC. This encodes CALLGTLYEQYF.

This chain uses TRBV14 with TRBJ2-1; 7 bases line up with TRBD1. Trimming took 6 bases from V and 8 from J; bases not matched to a gene: 10. CDR1 SGHDN and CDR2 FVKESK come from the germline V gene. There are 14 residues in the CDR3. The CDR3 bases are TGTGCCAGCAGTCCAAGACAGGGATCGGATGAGCAGTTCTTC. As protein: CASSPRQGSDEQFF.

This clonotype was observed many times. V gene TRBV11-2 combines with J gene TRBJ2-5; no firm D call. CDR1 is SGHAT, CDR2 FQNNGV, per germline. V lost 1 base to trimming and J lost 6 bases, with 21 bases between them. The CDR3 is 17 residues long. CDR3 protein: CASSLVHGSAPAQTQYF. In DNA, the CDR3 is TGTGCCAGCAGCTTAGTTCATGGATCGGCGCCCGCGCAGACCCAGTACTTC.

V gene TRBV11-2 combines with J gene TRBJ1-4; D not certain. Germline CDR1 SGHAT, CDR2 FQNNGV. The length of the CDR3 is 13 residues. V was shortened by 6 bases and J by 4 bases, with 9 bases between the two germline ends. CDR3 nucleotide sequence: TGTGCCAGCAGTCGAGCCATTAATGAAAAACTGTTTTTT. This encodes CASSRAINEKLFF.

The CDR3 nucleotides are TGTGCTAGTTCAGCGGGAATTATTAATGAGCAGTACTTC. It codes for CASSAGIINEQYF. This sequence joins TRBV12-3 or TRBV12-4 and TRBJ2-7; 7 bases map to TRBD2. The CDR3 is 13 residues long.

The chain recombines TRBV7-9 with TRBJ1-1; D unresolved. Germline CDR1 is SEHNR and CDR2 is FQNEAQ (reference sequence). The CDR3 sequence is 14 residues long. Trimming removed 11 bases from V and 3 bases from J, with 19 bases in between. The CDR3 nucleotides are TGTGCCTGGAGGCGGGGAATTATAGACACTGAAGCTTTCTTT. Amino acid sequence: CAWRRGIIDTEAFF.

A single count supports this clonotype. The V and J genes are TRBV2 and TRBJ1-2, with no clear D. In germline, CDR1 is SNHLY, CDR2 FYNNEI. V shed 8 bases and J shed 5 bases, with 9 bases lying between them. The CDR3 consists of 11 residues. The chain's CDR3 is CASLGQYGYTF. The CDR3 region has the DNA TGTGCCAGCTTAGGGCAGTATGGCTACACCTTC.

This clonotype occurred many times. The chain has TRBV2 and TRBJ2-5; possibly TRBD2 for D (6 bases). The CDR3 is 15 residues long. V lost 3 bases to trimming and J lost 2 bases, with 13 bases between them. CDR1 is SNHLY, CDR2 FYNNEI, per germline. The CDR3, as DNA: TGTGCCAGCAGTGACGGGGCTAGCGATCAAGAGACCCAGTACTTC. This encodes CASSDGASDQETQYF.

Concerning this clonotype itself: Since a much larger clone is just one base distant, this may be a read error. The CDR3 here is CASSPSPGPATYEQYF. The DNA of the CDR3 is TGCGCCAGCAGCCCGTCCCCGGGACCCGCCACCTACGAGCAGTACTTC. The chain uses TRBV5-1 and TRBJ2-7; D tentatively reads TRBD1 or TRBD2 (5 bases each). CDR1 and CDR2 from the germline V gene are SGHRS and YFSETQ. This CDR3 has 16 amino acids. With 4 bases removed from V and 2 bases from J, the gap between germline ends came to 19 bases.

In this sample, this clonotype turned up a few times. The chain employs TRBV4-1 and TRBJ2-7; TRBD1 is a possible D gene (5 bases). This CDR3 is 16 amino acids long. The V gene lost 3 bases and the J gene lost 3 bases, with 18 bases spanning the gap. CDR1 is MGHRA and CDR2 is YSYEKL in the germline V gene. CDR3 in amino acids: CASSHPFSRESYEQYF. In nucleotides, the CDR3 is TGCGCCAGCAGCCACCCCTTTTCCAGGGAAAGCTACGAGCAGTACTTC.

This clonotype was counted at least ten times. The junction departs from germline at one end; a sequencing error may be responsible. CDR3 region: CASSQRQGPTF. The CDR3 coding sequence is TGTGCCAGCAGCCAACGACAGGGGCCCACTTTT. The genes are TRBV7-2 and TRBJ2-2; 8 positions agree with TRBD1. Germline values: CDR1 SGHTA, CDR2 FQGNSA. The CDR3 is made up of 11 amino acids. The complete variable domain, with remaining parts taken from reference TRBV7-2 and TRBJ2-2, reads GAGVSQSPSNKVTEKGKDVELRCDPISGHTALYWYRQSLGQGLEFLIYFQGNSAPDKSGLPSDRFSAERTGGSVSTLTIQRTQQEDSAVYLCASSQRQGPTFGEGSRLTVL.

This clonotype was recorded at least ten times. The chain recombines TRBV20-1 with TRBJ2-5; 7 nucleotides agree with TRBD1. Per the germline V gene, CDR1 is DFQATT and CDR2 is SNEGSKA (reference sequence). V lost 5 bases to trimming and J lost 7 bases; unmatched junction nucleotides: 4. There are 11 residues in the CDR3. The CDR3 nucleotides are TGCAGTGCTTACAGGGGAATGACCCAGTACTTC. The encoded protein is CSAYRGMTQYF.